These 15 T cell receptor beta chains originate from one sample sequenced in a study of blood T cells in healthy people across ages. A second PCR of 7 to 11 cycles used a sample-barcoded 5' primer and a J-beta primer mix. Each CDR3 protein is one row after TCRdb ran MiXCR on the 5' RACE reads. The sample lists roughly 1.9 million distinct CDR3 sequences, around 40% occurring once. Sample: blood. These receptors came from a human donor in good health.

The rearrangement joins TRBV6-1 to TRBJ1-2; D may be TRBD1 (6 bases). The V and J ends lost 5 bases and 7 bases respectively, with 11 bases between them. The germline V gene has CDR1 MNHNS and CDR2 SASEGT. The CDR3 extends over 12 amino acids. The CDR3 protein is CASSTGSVGYTF. The CDR3 DNA sequence: TGTGCCAGCAGTACAGGGAGCGTTGGCTACACCTTC.

J is TRBJ2-5 and V is TRBV20-1; D gene unclear. Germline CDR1 is DFQATT and CDR2 is SNEGSKA (reference sequence). Trimming removed 4 bases at V and 11 bases at J, with 14 bases between. The CDR3 consists of 11 residues. This CDR3 is CSAIVRSEQYF. The CDR3 DNA reads TGCAGTGCTATTGTGCGAAGTGAGCAGTACTTC.

The rearrangement links TRBV18 to TRBJ2-1; 10 nucleotides agree with TRBD1. There are 16 residues in the CDR3. V gave up 3 bases and J gave up 9 bases; unmatched junction bases: 11. Per germline, CDR1 KGHSH and CDR2 LQKENI. The CDR3 DNA reads TGTGCCAGCTCACCTACATTAAAGACAGGGGGCAGTGAGCAGTTCTTC. Amino acids: CASSPTLKTGGSEQFF. Drawing the rest from reference TRBV18 and TRBJ2-1, the complete variable domain is NAGVMQNPRHLVRRRGQEARLRCSPMKGHSHVYWYRQLPEEGLKFMVYLQKENIIDESGMPKERFSAEFPKEGPSILRIQQVVRGDSAAYFCASSPTLKTGGSEQFFGPGTRLTVL.

This rearrangement joins TRBV4-1 to TRBJ1-2; 9 bases map to TRBD1. In germline, CDR1 is MGHRA, CDR2 YSYEKL. After removal of 6 bases from V and 8 bases from J, the junction contained 7 bases not matched to a gene. The length of the CDR3 is 13 residues. The CDR3 nucleotides are TGCGCCAGCAGACGGACAGGGGATGCCGGCTACACCTTC. It encodes CASRRTGDAGYTF.

The gene calls are TRBV11-1 and TRBJ1-2; 9 nucleotides agree with TRBD1. V shed 5 bases, J shed 2 bases, and the junction held 6 bases outside the gene matches. Per the germline V gene, CDR1 is SGHAT and CDR2 is FQDESV (reference sequence). This CDR3 has 15 amino acids. CDR3 bases: TGTGCCAGCAGCCCCCAAGGGACAGGGAACTATGGCTACACCTTC. It codes for CASSPQGTGNYGYTF.

The chain links TRBV7-3 to TRBJ2-7; D unclear. V was trimmed by 5 bases and J by 7 bases, leaving 15 bases between them. The CDR3 has 13 amino acids. The germline CDR1 and CDR2 sequences are SGHTA and FQGTGA. CDR3 bases: TGTGCCAGCAGCCCGGGTGTCTACAATGAGCAGTACTTC. Residues: CASSPGVYNEQYF.

The CDR3 loop reads CASRWDTNTEAFF. The CDR3 DNA reads as TGCGCCAGCAGATGGGACACCAACACTGAAGCTTTCTTT. The rearrangement uses TRBV5-1 and TRBJ1-1; possibly TRBD1 for D (6 bases). The CDR3 spans 13 residues. Germline V gives CDR1 SGHRS, CDR2 YFSETQ. The V gene lost 5 bases and the J gene lost 2 bases, with 10 bases spanning the gap.

V is TRBV11-2 and J is TRBJ2-5; TRBD2 agrees at 10 bases. This CDR3 has 16 residues. Germline V CDR1 and CDR2: SGHAT, FQNNGV. V lost 1 base, J lost 5 bases, and 7 bases stayed unmatched. The CDR3 reads CASSLGSLAGEETQYF. In DNA form, the CDR3 reads TGTGCCAGCAGCTTAGGTTCTCTAGCGGGGGAGGAGACCCAGTACTTC.

This clonotype was recorded a few times. The chain joins TRBV7-2 to TRBJ1-2; no clear D gene. V was trimmed by 6 bases and J by 3 bases, leaving 11 bases between them. CDR3 length equals 13 residues. Germline CDR1 reads SGHTA; CDR2 reads FQGNSA. This CDR3 reads CASSLRRDYGYTF. DNA of the CDR3: TGTGCCAGCAGTTTACGGCGTGACTATGGCTACACCTTC. Using reference TRBV7-2 and TRBJ1-2 for the parts outside the CDR3, the full variable domain is GAGVSQSPSNKVTEKGKDVELRCDPISGHTALYWYRQSLGQGLEFLIYFQGNSAPDKSGLPSDRFSAERTGGSVSTLTIQRTQQEDSAVYLCASSLRRDYGYTFGSGTRLTVV.

This chain links TRBV7-3 with TRBJ2-7; D unresolved. Germline V gene data show CDR1 as SGHTA and CDR2 as FQGTGA. The CDR3 runs 15 residues. Trimming removed 2 bases at V and 2 bases at J, with 13 bases between. CDR3 DNA: TGTGCCAGCAGCTTATCAGGCCCGACCACCTACGAGCAGTACTTC. It specifies CASSLSGPTTYEQYF.

The rearrangement joins TRBV12-3 or TRBV12-4 to TRBJ2-2, with a possible D match to TRBD2 (6 bases). The CDR3 spans 13 residues. With 6 bases removed from V and 7 bases from J, the gap between germline ends came to 12 bases. The CDR3 loop is CASRGLRVGELFF. The CDR3 DNA is TGTGCCAGCAGGGGACTCCGGGTCGGGGAGCTGTTTTTT.

The table lists this clonotype with a few counts. The V and J genes are TRBV15 and TRBJ1-5; D unresolved. Germline assignment: CDR1 LNHNV and CDR2 YYDKDF (reference sequence). There are 17 residues in the CDR3. V dropped 0 bases and J dropped 2 bases, with 14 bases sitting between them. CDR3 sequence reads: CATSREFREYGNQPQHF. The CDR3 bases are TGTGCCACCAGCAGAGAATTCCGGGAGTACGGCAATCAGCCCCAGCATTTT.

This clonotype occurred a few times. The V and J genes are TRBV24-1 and TRBJ2-6; no clear D. From germline, CDR1 is KGHDR and CDR2 SFDVKD. This CDR3 contains 15 residues. The V end was cut by 3 bases, the J end by 0 bases, with 5 bases between. CDR3 protein: CATSDVNSGANVLTF. CDR3 in DNA: TGTGCCACCAGTGATGTGAACTCTGGGGCCAACGTCCTGACTTTC.

The CDR3 sequence is CASSSAGTDKQETQYF. The DNA for the CDR3 is TGTGCCAGCAGCTCAGCCGGGACAGATAAACAAGAGACCCAGTACTTC. The chain couples TRBV7-9 to TRBJ2-5; 7 nucleotides match TRBD1. With V trimmed by 4 bases and J by 2 bases, 10 bases remained unmatched. Per the germline V gene, CDR1 is SEHNR and CDR2 is FQNEAQ (reference sequence). This CDR3 has 16 amino acids.

The chain employs TRBV14 and TRBJ2-1, with a weak D call TRBD2 (6 bases). Germline V gene data show CDR1 as SGHDN and CDR2 as FVKESK. The CDR3 runs to 15 residues. V dropped 1 base and J dropped 3 bases, with 10 bases sitting between them. CDR3 residues: CASSQVWRGYNEQFF. CDR3 nucleotide sequence: TGTGCCAGCAGCCAAGTGTGGCGGGGCTACAATGAGCAGTTCTTC.